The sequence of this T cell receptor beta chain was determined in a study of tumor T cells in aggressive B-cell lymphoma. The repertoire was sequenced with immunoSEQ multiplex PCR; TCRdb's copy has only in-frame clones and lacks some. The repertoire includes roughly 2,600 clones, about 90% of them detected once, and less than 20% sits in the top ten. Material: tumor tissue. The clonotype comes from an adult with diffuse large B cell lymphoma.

The DNA for the CDR3 is TGCGCCAGCAGTGAACAAGTGAACACTGAAGCTTTCTTT. Its protein product is CASSEQVNTEAFF. The rearrangement joins TRBV10-2 to TRBJ1-1; no reliable D call. CDR1 and CDR2 (germline): WSHSY, SAAADI. The CDR3 is 13 amino acids. V was cut by 3 bases and J by 0 bases, with 5 bases left in between.